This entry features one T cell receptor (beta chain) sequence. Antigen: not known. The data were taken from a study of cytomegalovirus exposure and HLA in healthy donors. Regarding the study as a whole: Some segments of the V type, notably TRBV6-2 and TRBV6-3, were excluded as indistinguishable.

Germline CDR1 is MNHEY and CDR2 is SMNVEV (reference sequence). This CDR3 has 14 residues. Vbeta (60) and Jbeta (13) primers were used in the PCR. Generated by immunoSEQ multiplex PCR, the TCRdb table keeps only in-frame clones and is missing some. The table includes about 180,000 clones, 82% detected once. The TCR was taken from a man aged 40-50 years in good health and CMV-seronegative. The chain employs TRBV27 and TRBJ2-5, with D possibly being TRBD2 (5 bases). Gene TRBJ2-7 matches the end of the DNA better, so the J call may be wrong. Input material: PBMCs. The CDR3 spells CASCNNGVPYEQYF. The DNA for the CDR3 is TGTGCCAGCTGCAACAACGGGGTTCCCTACGAGCAGTACTTC.